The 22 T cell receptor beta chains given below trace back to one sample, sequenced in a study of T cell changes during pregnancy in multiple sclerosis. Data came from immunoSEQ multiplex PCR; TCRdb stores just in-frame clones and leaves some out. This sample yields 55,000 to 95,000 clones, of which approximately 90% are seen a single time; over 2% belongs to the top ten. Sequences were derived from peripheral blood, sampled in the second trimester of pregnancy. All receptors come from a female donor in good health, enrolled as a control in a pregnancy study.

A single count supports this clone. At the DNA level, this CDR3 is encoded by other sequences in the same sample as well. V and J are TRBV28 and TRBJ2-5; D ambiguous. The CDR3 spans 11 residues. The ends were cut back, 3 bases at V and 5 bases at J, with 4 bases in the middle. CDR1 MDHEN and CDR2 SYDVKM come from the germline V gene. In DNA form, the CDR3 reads TGTGCCAGCAGTTTGGAGGAGACCCAGTACTTC. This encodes CASSLEETQYF.

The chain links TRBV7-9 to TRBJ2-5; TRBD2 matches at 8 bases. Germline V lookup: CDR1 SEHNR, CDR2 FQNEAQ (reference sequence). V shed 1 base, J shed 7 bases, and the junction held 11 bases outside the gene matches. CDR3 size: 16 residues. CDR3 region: CASSLGSGAMQGTQYF. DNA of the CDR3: TGTGCCAGCAGCTTAGGTAGCGGGGCCATGCAGGGGACCCAGTACTTC.

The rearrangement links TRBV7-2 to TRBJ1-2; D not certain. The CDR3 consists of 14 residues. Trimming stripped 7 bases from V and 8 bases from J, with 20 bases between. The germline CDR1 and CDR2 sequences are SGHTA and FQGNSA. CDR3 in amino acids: CASIFDLAGQGYTF. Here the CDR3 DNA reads TGTGCCAGCATCTTCGACCTGGCAGGTCAAGGCTACACCTTC.

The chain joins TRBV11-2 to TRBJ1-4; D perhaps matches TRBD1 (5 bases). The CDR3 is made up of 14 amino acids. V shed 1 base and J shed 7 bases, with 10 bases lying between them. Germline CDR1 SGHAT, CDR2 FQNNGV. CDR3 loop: CASSLVGGGEKLFF. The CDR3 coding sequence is TGTGCCAGCAGCTTAGTGGGGGGGGGTGAAAAACTGTTTTTT. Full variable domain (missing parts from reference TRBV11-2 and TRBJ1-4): EAGVAQSPRYKIIEKRQSVAFWCNPISGHATLYWYQQILGQGPKLLIQFQNNGVVDDSQLPKDRFSAERLKGVDSTLKIQPAKLEDSAVYLCASSLVGGGEKLFFGSGTQLSVL.

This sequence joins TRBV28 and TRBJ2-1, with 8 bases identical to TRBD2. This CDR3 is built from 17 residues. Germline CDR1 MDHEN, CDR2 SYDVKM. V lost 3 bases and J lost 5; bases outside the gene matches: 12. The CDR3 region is CASSFPLGGGNDNEQFF. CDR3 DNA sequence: TGTGCCAGCAGTTTTCCTCTCGGCGGGGGGAACGACAATGAGCAGTTCTTC.

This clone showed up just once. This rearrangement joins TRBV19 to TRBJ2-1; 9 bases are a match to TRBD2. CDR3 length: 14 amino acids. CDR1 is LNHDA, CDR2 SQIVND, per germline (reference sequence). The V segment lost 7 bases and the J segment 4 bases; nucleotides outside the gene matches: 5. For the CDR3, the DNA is TGTGCCAGTACGCCTAGCGGGGTGTACAATGAGCAGTTCTTC. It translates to CASTPSGVYNEQFF.

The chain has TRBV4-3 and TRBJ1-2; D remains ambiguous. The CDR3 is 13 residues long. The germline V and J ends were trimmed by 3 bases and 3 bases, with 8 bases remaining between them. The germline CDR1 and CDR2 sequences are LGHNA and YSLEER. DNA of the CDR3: TGCGCCAGCAGCCACTTAAGCTACTATGGCTACACCTTC. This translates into CASSHLSYYGYTF.

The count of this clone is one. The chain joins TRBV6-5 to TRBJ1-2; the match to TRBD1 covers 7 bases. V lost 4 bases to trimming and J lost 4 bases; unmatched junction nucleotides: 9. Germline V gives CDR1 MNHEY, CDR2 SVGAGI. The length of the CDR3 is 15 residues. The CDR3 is CASSSMTGIAYGYTF. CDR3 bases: TGTGCCAGCAGTTCAATGACAGGGATAGCCTATGGCTACACCTTC.

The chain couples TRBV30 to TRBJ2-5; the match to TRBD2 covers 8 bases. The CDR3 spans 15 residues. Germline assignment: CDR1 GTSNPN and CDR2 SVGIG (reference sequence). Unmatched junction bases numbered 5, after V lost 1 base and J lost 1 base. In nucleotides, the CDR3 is TGTGCCTGGAGTGGCGGAAGCGGGGGCCAAGAGACCCAGTACTTC. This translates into CAWSGGSGGQETQYF.

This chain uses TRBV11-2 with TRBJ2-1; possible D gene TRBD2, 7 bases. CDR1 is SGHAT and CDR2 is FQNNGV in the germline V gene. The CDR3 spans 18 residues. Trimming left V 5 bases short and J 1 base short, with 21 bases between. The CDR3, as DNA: TGTGCCAGCAGCCCGAGACTCACAGGGAGGGGATCCTACAATGAGCAGTTCTTC. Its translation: CASSPRLTGRGSYNEQFF.

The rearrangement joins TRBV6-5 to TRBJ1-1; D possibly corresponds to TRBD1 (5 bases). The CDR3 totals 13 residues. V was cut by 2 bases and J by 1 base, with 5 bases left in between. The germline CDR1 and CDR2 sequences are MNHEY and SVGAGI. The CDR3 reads CASSYGQNTEAFF. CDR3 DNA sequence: TGTGCCAGCAGTTACGGACAGAACACTGAAGCTTTCTTT.

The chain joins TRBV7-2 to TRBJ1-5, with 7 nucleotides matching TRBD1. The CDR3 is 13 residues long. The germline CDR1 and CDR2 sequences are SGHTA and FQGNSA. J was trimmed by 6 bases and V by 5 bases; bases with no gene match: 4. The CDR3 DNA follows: TGTGCCAGCAGCAACGACAGGGTTCAGCCCCAGCATTTT. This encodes CASSNDRVQPQHF.

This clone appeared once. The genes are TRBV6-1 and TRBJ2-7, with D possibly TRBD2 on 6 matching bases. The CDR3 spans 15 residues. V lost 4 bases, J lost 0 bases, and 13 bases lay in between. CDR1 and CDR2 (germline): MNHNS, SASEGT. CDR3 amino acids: CASSGAGLLSYEQYF. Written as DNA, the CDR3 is TGTGCCAGCAGTGGGGCGGGACTCCTCTCCTACGAGCAGTACTTC.

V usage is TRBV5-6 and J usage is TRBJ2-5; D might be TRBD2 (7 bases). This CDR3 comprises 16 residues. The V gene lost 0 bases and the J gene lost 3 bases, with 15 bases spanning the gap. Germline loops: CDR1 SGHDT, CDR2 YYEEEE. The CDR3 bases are TGTGCCAGCAGCTTGGTGGGCGGGGGCAAGAAAGAGACCCAGTACTTC. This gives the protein CASSLVGGGKKETQYF. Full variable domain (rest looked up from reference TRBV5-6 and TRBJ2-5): DAGVTQSPTHLIKTRGQQVTLRCSPKSGHDTVSWYQQALGQGPQFIFQYYEEEERQRGNFPDRFSGHQFPNYSSELNVNALLLGDSALYLCASSLVGGGKKETQYFGPGTRLLVL.

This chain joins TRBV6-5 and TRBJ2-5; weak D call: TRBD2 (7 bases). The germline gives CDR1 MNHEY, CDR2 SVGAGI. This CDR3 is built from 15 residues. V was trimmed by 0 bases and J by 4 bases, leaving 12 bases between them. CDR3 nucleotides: TGTGCCAGCAGTTACTCCCCCGGGGGGCGAGAGACCCAGTACTTC. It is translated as CASSYSPGGRETQYF.

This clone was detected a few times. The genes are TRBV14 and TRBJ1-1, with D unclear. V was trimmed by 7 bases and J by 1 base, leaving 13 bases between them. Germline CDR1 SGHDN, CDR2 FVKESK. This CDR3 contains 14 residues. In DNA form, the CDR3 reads TGTGCCAGCAACCCGAGAGGGCCGAACACTGAAGCTTTCTTT. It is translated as CASNPRGPNTEAFF.

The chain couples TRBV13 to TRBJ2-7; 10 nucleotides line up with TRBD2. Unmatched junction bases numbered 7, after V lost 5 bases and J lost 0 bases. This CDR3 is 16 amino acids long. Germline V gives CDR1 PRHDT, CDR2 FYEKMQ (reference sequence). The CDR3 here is CASSVTSGVSSYEQYF. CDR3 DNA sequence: TGTGCCAGCAGCGTAACTAGCGGGGTAAGCTCCTACGAGCAGTACTTC.

The DNA for the CDR3 is TGCGCCAGCAGCCAAGATCACTATAGCAATCAGCCCCAGCATTTT. Protein sequence: CASSQDHYSNQPQHF. This chain uses TRBV4-3 with TRBJ1-5; D is unclear. V was pared by 0 bases and J by 0 bases, with 6 bases between. There are 15 residues in the CDR3. Germline CDR1 and CDR2: LGHNA and YSLEER.

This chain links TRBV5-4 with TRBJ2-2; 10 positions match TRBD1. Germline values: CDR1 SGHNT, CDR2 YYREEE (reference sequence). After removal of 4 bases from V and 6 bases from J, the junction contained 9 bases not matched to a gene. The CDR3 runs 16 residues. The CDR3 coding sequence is TGTGCCAGCAGCACGTGGACAGGGGGTTTTCCCGGGGAGCTGTTTTTT. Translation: CASSTWTGGFPGELFF.

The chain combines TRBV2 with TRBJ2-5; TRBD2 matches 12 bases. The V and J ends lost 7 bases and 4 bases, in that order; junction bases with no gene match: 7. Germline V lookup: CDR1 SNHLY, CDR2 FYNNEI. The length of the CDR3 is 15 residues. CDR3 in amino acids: CASMKGLAGLETQYF. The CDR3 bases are TGTGCCAGCATGAAAGGACTAGCGGGGCTAGAGACCCAGTACTTC.

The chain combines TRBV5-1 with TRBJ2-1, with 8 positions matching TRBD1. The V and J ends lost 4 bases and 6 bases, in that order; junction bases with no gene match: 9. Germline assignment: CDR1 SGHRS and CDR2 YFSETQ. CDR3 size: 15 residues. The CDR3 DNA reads TGCGCCAGCAGCAATCCGTCAGGGGGCTCCAATGAGCAGTTCTTC. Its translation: CASSNPSGGSNEQFF.

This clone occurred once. The CDR3 here is CASSFNREEAFF. CDR3 DNA: TGTGCCAGCAGCTTCAACAGGGAAGAAGCTTTCTTT. The V call is TRBV6-1, the J call TRBJ1-1, with a possible D match to TRBD1 (6 bases). V was shortened by 6 bases and J by 8 bases, with 13 bases between the two germline ends. Germline loops: CDR1 MNHNS, CDR2 SASEGT. The CDR3 length is 12 residues.